A selection of T cell receptor beta chains follows, all from one sample in a study of T-cell reconstitution after alpha-beta-depleted transplantation in children. TCRdb re-called the PCR reads with MiXCR, one entry per CDR3 protein. In the table there are a few hundred thousand distinct CDR3 sequences, around 9.6% of which are singletons. Sequencing was performed on PBMCs from the stem cell graft donor, taken from the stem cell graft. These receptors originate from a human donor who donated a stem cell graft to a child with acute lymphoblastic leukemia. Each CDR3 is given with its conserved first and last residue. Each record gives: CDR3 length, V gene, clone size, D gene, J gene, CDR3 DNA, CDR3 protein. The D gene is left open where the match is weak. A clone size is listed for some rows: how often the clone was seen (once, few, many), or a class if it is expanded.

15	TRBV7-2	few	NA	TRBJ2-3	TGTGCCAGCAGCCAAAACAGGGCCTCCCCAGATACGCAGTATTTT	CASSQNRASPDTQYF
11	TRBV29-1	many	NA	TRBJ1-3	TGCAGCGCTGGTAGTGGAAACACCATATATTTT	CSAGSGNTIYF
14	TRBV7-9	few	NA	TRBJ1-1	TGTGCCAGCAGCTTAATTGGGGAGAACACTGAAGCTTTCTTT	CASSLIGENTEAFF
15	TRBV5-1	few	NA	TRBJ2-7	TGCGCCAGCAGCTTGGATCGACAGGGACTCTACGAGCAGTACTTC	CASSLDRQGLYEQYF
14	TRBV7-9	NA	NA	TRBJ1-4	TGTGCCAGCAGCTTTGCCCCCGCGGGTGAAAAACTGTTTTTT	CASSFAPAGEKLFF
15	TRBV27	NA	NA	TRBJ2-5	TGTGCCAGCAGTCTGGGGGCTGTTTCGCGAGAGACCCAGTACTTC	CASSLGAVSRETQYF
17	TRBV6-5	NA	NA	TRBJ1-4	TGTGCCAGCAGTTACTCCCCGGGCGGGGGCACTAATGAAAAACTGTTTTTT	CASSYSPGGGTNEKLFF
13	TRBV18	few	NA	TRBJ1-1	TGTGCCAGCTCGCCCGGACTTGGCACTGAAGCTTTCTTT	CASSPGLGTEAFF
13	TRBV20-1	few	NA	TRBJ2-2	TGCAGTGCGCCCAAGGCCGGATACGGGGAGCTGTTTTTT	CSAPKAGYGELFF
16	TRBV29-1	NA	NA	TRBJ1-1	TGCAGCGTGACCCGCAACACCGGGGAACTGAACACTGAAGCTTTCTTT	CSVTRNTGELNTEAFF
15	TRBV18	NA	TRBD1	TRBJ1-1	TGTGCCAGCTCACCACAACAGGGGGCGACGACTGAAGCTTTCTTT	CASSPQQGATTEAFF
14	TRBV27	many	NA	TRBJ1-4	TGTGCCAGCAGTTTTTCGGGGACTAATGAAAAACTGTTTTTT	CASSFSGTNEKLFF
13	TRBV20-1	few	TRBD1	TRBJ2-4	TGCAGTGCTAGGACAGGGGGCAAAAACATTCAGTACTTC	CSARTGGKNIQYF
14	TRBV16	few	NA	TRBJ1-2	TGTGCCAGCAGCCAATTGCCCAGGGGCGAGGGCTACACCTTC	CASSQLPRGEGYTF
15	TRBV19	few	TRBD1	TRBJ2-1	TGTGCCAGTAGTACCGGGACAGGGGTATACAATGAGCAGTTCTTC	CASSTGTGVYNEQFF
13	TRBV20-1	few	NA	TRBJ1-5	TGCAGTGCCGTTTTGCAGGGCATTCAGCCCCAGCATTTT	CSAVLQGIQPQHF